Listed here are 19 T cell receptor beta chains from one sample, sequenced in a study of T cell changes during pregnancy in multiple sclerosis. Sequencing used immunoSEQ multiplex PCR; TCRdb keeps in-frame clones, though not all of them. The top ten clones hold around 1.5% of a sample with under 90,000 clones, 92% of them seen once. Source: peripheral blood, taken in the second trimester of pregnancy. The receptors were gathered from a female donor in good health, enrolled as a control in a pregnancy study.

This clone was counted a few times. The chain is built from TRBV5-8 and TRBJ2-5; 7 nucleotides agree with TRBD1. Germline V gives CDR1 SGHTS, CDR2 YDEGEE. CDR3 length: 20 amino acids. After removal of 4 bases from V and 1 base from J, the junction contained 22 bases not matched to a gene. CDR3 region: CASSPDRIWDTARPQETQYF. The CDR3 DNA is TGTGCCAGCAGCCCGGACAGGATCTGGGATACGGCTCGTCCCCAAGAGACCCAGTACTTC.

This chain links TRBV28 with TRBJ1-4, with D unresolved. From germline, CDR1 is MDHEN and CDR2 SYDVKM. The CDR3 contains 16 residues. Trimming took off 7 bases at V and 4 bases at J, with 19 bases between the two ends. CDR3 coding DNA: TGTGCCAGCAATCTCGGCCCCGGCGGAATTAATGAAAAACTGTTTTTT. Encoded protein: CASNLGPGGINEKLFF.

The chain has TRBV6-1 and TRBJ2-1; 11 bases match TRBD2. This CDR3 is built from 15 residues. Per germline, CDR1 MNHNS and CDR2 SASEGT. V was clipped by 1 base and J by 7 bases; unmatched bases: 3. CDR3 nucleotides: TGTGCCAGCAGTGAAGGGACTAGCGGGTTTAATGAGCAGTTCTTC. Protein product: CASSEGTSGFNEQFF.

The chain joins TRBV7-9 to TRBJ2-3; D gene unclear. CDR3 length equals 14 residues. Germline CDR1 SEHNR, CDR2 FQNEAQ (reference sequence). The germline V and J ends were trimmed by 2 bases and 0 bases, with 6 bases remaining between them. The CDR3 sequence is CASSLSLSTDTQYF. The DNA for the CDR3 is TGTGCCAGCAGCTTATCTCTAAGCACAGATACGCAGTATTTT. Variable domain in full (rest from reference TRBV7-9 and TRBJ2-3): DTGVSQNPRHKITKRGQNVTFRCDPISEHNRLYWYRQTLGQGPEFLTYFQNEAQLEKSRLLSDRFSAERPKGSFSTLEIQRTEQGDSAMYLCASSLSLSTDTQYFGPGTRLTVL.

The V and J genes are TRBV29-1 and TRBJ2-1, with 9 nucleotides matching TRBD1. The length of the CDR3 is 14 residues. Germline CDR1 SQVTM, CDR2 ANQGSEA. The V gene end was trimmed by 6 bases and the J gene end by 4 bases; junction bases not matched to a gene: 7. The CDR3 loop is CSVYGQGSYNEQFF. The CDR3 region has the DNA TGCAGCGTGTACGGACAGGGGTCGTACAATGAGCAGTTCTTC.

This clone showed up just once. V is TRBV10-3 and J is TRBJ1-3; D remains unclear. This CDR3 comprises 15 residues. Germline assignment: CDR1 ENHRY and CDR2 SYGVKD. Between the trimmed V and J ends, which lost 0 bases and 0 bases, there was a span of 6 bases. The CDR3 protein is CAISESSVSGNTIYF. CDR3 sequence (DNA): TGTGCCATCAGTGAGTCGTCCGTCTCTGGAAACACCATATATTTT.

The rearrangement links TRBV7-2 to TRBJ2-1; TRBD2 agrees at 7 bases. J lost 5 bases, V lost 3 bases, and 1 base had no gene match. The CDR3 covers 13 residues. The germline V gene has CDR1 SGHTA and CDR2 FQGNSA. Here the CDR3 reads CASSLGLNNEQFF. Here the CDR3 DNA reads TGTGCCAGCAGCTTGGGACTAAACAATGAGCAGTTCTTC.

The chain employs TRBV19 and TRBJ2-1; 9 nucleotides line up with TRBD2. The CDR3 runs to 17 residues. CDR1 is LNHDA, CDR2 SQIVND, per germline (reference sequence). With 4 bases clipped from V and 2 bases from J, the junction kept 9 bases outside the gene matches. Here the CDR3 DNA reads TGTGCCAGTAGTAGCCAGGCGGGAGGGGGCCCCTACAATGAGCAGTTCTTC. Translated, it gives CASSSQAGGGPYNEQFF.

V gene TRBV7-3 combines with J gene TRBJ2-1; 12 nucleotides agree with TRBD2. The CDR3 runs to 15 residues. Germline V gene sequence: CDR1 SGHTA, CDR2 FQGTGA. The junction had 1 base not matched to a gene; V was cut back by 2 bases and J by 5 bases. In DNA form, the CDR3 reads TGTGCCAGCAGCTTAGGACTAGCGGGAAACAATGAGCAGTTCTTC. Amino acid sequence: CASSLGLAGNNEQFF.

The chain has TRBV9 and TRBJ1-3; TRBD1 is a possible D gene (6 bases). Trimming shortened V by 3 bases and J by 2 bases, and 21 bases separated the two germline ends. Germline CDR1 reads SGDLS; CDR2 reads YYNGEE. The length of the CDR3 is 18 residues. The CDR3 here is CASSAHLQGKTTGNTIYF. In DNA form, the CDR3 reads TGTGCCAGCAGCGCGCACCTACAGGGTAAGACCACTGGAAACACCATATATTTT.

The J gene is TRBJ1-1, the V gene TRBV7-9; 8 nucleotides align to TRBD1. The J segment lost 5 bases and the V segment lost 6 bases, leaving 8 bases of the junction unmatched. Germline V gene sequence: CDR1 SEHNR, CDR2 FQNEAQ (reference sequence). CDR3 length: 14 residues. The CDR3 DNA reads TGTGCCAGCAGGGATACAGGGGGTGGGACTGAAGCTTTCTTT. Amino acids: CASRDTGGGTEAFF.

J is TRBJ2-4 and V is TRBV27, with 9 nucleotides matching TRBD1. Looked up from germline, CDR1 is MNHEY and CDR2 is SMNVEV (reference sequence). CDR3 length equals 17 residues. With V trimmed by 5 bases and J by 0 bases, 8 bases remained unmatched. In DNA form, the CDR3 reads TGTGCCAGCAGTGAACAGGGGGCCCGCCTAGCCAAAAACATTCAGTACTTC. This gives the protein CASSEQGARLAKNIQYF.

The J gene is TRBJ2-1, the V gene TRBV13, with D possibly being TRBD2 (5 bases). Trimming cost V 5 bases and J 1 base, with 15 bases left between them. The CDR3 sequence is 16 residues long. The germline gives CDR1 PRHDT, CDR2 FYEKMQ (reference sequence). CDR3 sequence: CASSGPPPGSYNEQFF. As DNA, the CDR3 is TGTGCCAGCAGCGGACCCCCGCCGGGATCCTACAATGAGCAGTTCTTC. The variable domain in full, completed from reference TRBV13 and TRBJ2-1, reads AAGVIQSPRHLIKEKRETATLKCYPIPRHDTVYWYQQGPGQDPQFLISFYEKMQSDKGSIPDRFSAQQFSDYHSELNMSSLELGDSALYFCASSGPPPGSYNEQFFGPGTRLTVL.

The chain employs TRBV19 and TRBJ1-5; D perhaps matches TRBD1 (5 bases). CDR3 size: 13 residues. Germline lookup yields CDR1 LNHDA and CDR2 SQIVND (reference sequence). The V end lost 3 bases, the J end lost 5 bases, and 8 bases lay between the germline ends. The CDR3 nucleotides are TGTGCCAGTAGTATCAGCAGGGATCAGCCCCAGCATTTT. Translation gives CASSISRDQPQHF.

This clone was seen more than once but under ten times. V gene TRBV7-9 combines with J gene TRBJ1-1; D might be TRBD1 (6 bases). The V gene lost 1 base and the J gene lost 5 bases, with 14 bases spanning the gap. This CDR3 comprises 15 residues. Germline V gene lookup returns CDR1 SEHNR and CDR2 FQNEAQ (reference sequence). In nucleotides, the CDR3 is TGTGCCAGCAGCTTAGGCGGGGGCAGCAAGACTGAAGCTTTCTTT. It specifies CASSLGGGSKTEAFF.

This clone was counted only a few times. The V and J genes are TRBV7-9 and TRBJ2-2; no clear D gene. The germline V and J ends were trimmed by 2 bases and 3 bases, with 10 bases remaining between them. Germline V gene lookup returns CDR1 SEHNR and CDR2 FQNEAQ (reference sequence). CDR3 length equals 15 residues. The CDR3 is CASSLSPQDTGELFF. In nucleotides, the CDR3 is TGTGCCAGCAGCTTATCCCCCCAGGACACCGGGGAGCTGTTTTTT. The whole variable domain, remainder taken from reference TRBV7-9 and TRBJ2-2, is DTGVSQNPRHKITKRGQNVTFRCDPISEHNRLYWYRQTLGQGPEFLTYFQNEAQLEKSRLLSDRFSAERPKGSFSTLEIQRTEQGDSAMYLCASSLSPQDTGELFFGEGSRLTVL.

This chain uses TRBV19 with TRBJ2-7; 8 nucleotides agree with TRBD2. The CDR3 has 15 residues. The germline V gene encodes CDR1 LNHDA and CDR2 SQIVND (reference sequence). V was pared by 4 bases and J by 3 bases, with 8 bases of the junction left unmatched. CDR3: CASSTLEGTSYEQYF. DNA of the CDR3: TGTGCCAGTAGTACCCTAGAGGGGACTAGCTACGAGCAGTACTTC.

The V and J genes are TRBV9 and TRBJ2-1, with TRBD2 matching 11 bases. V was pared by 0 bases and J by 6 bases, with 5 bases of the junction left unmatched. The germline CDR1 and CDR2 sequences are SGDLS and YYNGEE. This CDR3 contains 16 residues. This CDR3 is CASSVVPLAGGNEQFF. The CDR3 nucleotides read TGTGCCAGCAGCGTAGTCCCCCTAGCGGGAGGCAATGAGCAGTTCTTC.

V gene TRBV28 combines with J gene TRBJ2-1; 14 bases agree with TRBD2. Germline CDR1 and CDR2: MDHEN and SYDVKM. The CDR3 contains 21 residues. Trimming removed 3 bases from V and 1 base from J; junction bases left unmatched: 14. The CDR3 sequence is CASSFWGLAGASGGSYNEQFF. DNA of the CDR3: TGTGCCAGCAGTTTTTGGGGACTAGCGGGAGCTAGTGGGGGGTCCTACAATGAGCAGTTCTTC.